This entry features one T cell receptor beta chain sequence. Ten or more counts support this clonotype. What this receptor recognizes is not known. Base qualities are not at hand, and no much larger clone is one base apart. The data were taken from a study of regulatory T cells in long-lasting Graves disease (dated by TCRdb to about 2021). At the level of the whole study: Persistent Graves' disease meant more than 5 years of antithyroid drug treatment with TSH receptor autoantibodies that stayed positive. Patients with persistent Graves' disease were compared with patients with newly diagnosed Graves' disease using TCR sequencing and RNA sequencing of peripheral blood. The study was registered as a clinical trial and conducted in China. TCR sequencing covered some 13 persistent and approximately 20 newly diagnosed Graves' disease patients, 33 samples in total. In the clinical cohort, patients with persistent Graves' disease had used antithyroid drugs for an average of around 10 years. Overall results and qualifications from the work: Sequencing and analysis were limited to the TCR beta chain. Compared with newly diagnosed patients, patients with persistent Graves' disease had lower TCR Shannon entropy and fewer highly expanded clones, which suggests clonal expansion. Persistent disease showed preferential use of TRBV28, TRBJ1-2 and TRBJ2-5, whereas newly diagnosed disease favored TRBV20-1 and TRBJ2-1. The study examined only peripheral blood because the primary lesion, thyroid tissue, could not be accessed. The authors noted that the small sample size was a limitation that may lower accuracy. Persistent patients shared more public clonotypes among themselves (over 2,500) than newly diagnosed patients did (over 900).

Receptor libraries were prepared by multiplex PCR. TCRdb lists the instrument as Illumina HiSeq 4000. TCR beta libraries were built with iRepertoire HTBI primers and Arm-PCR amplification of CDR3 regions. Before sequencing, the PCR products underwent gel purification. From the authors' description of their analysis: Across samples, 60 to 80 TRBV and 13 to 15 TRBJ segments were identified and used for gene usage analysis of CDR3 amino acid clonotypes. COPE and FqMerger were used to merge filtered high-quality paired reads into contigs. BLAST was used to align contigs to the IMGT TRBV, TRBD and TRBJ reference genes, and CDR3 was defined following IMGT. Any clonotype with a frequency above 0.1% was counted as a highly expanded clone. Shannon entropy was used to measure repertoire diversity, and the Gini coefficient was used to measure V-J evenness. A clonotype found in more than one individual was treated as public. Using fastp trimming at Q25 and MiXCR clonotype assembly, TCRdb reanalyzed the public sequencing data and kept in-frame beta chains. All rows with the same CDR3 protein become a single entry with the most common DNA and genes. TCRdb, not the authors, supplied the V and J calls. Here the sample has about half a million distinct CDR3 sequences; 22% occur a single time. About 12% of the sample is in the top ten clones.

CDR1 and CDR2 were assigned from the germline V gene as ENHRY and SYGVKD. Its CDR3 holds 18 amino acids, cysteine through phenylalanine. Only the CDR3 portion is preserved as DNA: 54 bases, with reading frame beginning at the first base. Germline trimming amounts to 6 bases on V and 4 bases on J, with 20 as the count of junction bases outside the gene matches. The sample's time point label, decoded: persistent/refractory GD, antithyroid drugs over 5 years with positive TRAb. RNA was extracted from PBMCs in TRIzol for both TCR sequencing and RNA sequencing. The diagnosis of Graves' disease followed American Thyroid Association guidelines. Patients were recruited from an endocrinology department in Xi'an, China. Each patient gave 8.5 to 9.5 milliliters of peripheral blood, collected in an EDTA anticoagulant tube. PBMCs were isolated by Ficoll Paque Plus density gradient separation without further T cell sorting. An Agilent 2100 Bioanalyzer and agarose gel were used to assess RNA quality, and a NanoDrop 2000 was used to measure RNA concentration.

The TCR originated in a female donor with Graves disease. The sequenced sample was peripheral blood mononuclear cells (PBMCs), obtained when the disease was refractory, from a patient treated with antithyroid drugs. The receptor chain draws on TRBV10-3 and TRBJ1-2; TRBD1 aligns with 7 central bases. The CDR3 sequence is CAIRVRGTDELGPYGYTF. The nucleotide sequence is given as TGTGCCATCAGGGTGAGGGGGACAGATGAGTTGGGTCCCTATGGCTACACCTTC.